These 30 T cell receptor beta chains came from one sample sequenced in a study of blood T cell repertoires in COVID-19. Using immunoSEQ multiplex PCR, the repertoire was profiled, and TCRdb retains in-frame clones only, with some absent. The sample contains hundreds of thousands of clones, roughly 80% of which appear only once. Sequencing used PBMCs or T cells enriched from blood (not recorded which). These receptors were taken from a middle-aged man who had been exposed to COVID-19.

J is TRBJ1-1 and V is TRBV12-3 or TRBV12-4, with D possibly TRBD1 on 5 matching bases. Trimming shortened V by 6 bases and J by 3 bases, and 11 bases separated the two germline ends. CDR3 size: 13 residues. As DNA, the CDR3 is TGTGCCAGCAGACCCCGGGGGGACACTGAAGCTTTCTTT. Translating gives CASRPRGDTEAFF.

CDR3 in DNA: TGCAGTGCTAGTCCCCCCGGTGCGCATGCCTACACCTTC. Amino acids: CSASPPGAHAYTF. The V gene is TRBV20-1, the J gene TRBJ1-2; D is unclear. The ends were cut back, 3 bases at V and 10 bases at J, with 18 bases in the middle. This CDR3 contains 13 residues. Germline V gene data show CDR1 as DFQATT and CDR2 as SNEGSKA (reference sequence).

The chain recombines TRBV9 with TRBJ2-3, with 7 bases fitting TRBD2. The junction had 5 bases not matched to a gene; V was cut back by 0 bases and J by 7 bases. Germline CDR1 reads SGDLS; CDR2 reads YYNGEE. This CDR3 contains 14 residues. Here the CDR3 DNA reads TGTGCCAGCAGCGTAGCGCTAGCGGTACATACGCAGTATTTT. Encoded protein: CASSVALAVHTQYF.

The chain couples TRBV14 to TRBJ2-1; weak D call: TRBD1 (6 bases). Germline-derived CDR1 and CDR2 are SGHDN and FVKESK. Trimming pared 3 bases from V and 16 bases from J, leaving 13 bases between. The CDR3 contains 11 residues. CDR3 residues: CASSQGAPQFF. DNA for the CDR3: TGTGCCAGCAGCCAGGGGGCCCCGCAATTCTTC.

The rearrangement joins TRBV30 to TRBJ1-1; 9 bases are a match to TRBD1. CDR3 size: 15 residues. V shed 3 bases and J 5 bases; nucleotides not matched to a gene: 10. Germline CDR1 is GTSNPN and CDR2 is SVGIG (reference sequence). The CDR3 region has the DNA TGTGCCTGGAGGGTGGTGGGGACAGGGCGAACTGAAGCTTTCTTT. It specifies CAWRVVGTGRTEAFF.

This clone was seen a few times. The chain employs TRBV5-1 and TRBJ2-1; tentative D call: TRBD2 (6 bases). The germline V and J ends were trimmed by 4 bases and 5 bases, with 22 bases remaining between them. The CDR3 covers 17 residues. CDR1 and CDR2 (germline): SGHRS, YFSETQ. The CDR3: CASSRTLRGGTHNEQFF. The CDR3 nucleotides are TGCGCCAGCAGCCGGACCCTTAGGGGCGGGACCCACAATGAGCAGTTCTTC.

This rearrangement joins TRBV30 to TRBJ1-5, with D maybe TRBD1 (6 bases). The CDR3 has 16 residues. Trimming stripped 2 bases from V and 0 bases from J, with 14 bases between. From germline, CDR1 is GTSNPN and CDR2 SVGIG (reference sequence). CDR3 region: CAWSLAQGYSNQPQHF. The DNA for the CDR3 is TGTGCCTGGAGTCTAGCACAGGGATATAGCAATCAGCCCCAGCATTTT.

The chain recombines TRBV30 with TRBJ1-1, with 7 positions matching TRBD1. V lost 7 bases, J lost 4 bases, and 9 bases stayed unmatched. The V gene's germline CDR1 is GTSNPN and CDR2 SVGIG (reference sequence). The CDR3 sequence is 13 residues long. The CDR3 DNA reads as TGTGCCTTTCGGACCTCAGGGGGCACTGAAGCTTTCTTT. Protein sequence: CAFRTSGGTEAFF.

The chain employs TRBV2 and TRBJ2-6; TRBD1 aligns across 12 bases. V lost 6 bases to trimming and J lost 4 bases; unmatched junction nucleotides: 4. Per the germline V gene, CDR1 is SNHLY and CDR2 is FYNNEI. This CDR3 has 16 residues. CDR3 protein: CASRGQGASGANVLTF. As DNA, the CDR3 is TGTGCCAGCAGGGGACAGGGGGCATCAGGGGCCAACGTCCTGACTTTC.

V and J are TRBV27 and TRBJ1-2, with 9 bases identical to TRBD1. This CDR3 has 13 residues. CDR1 is MNHEY, CDR2 SMNVEV, per germline (reference sequence). The ends lost 6 bases at V and 3 bases at J; junction bases unmatched: 2. CDR3 nucleotide sequence: TGTGCCAGCAGGCGGGACAGGGACTATGGCTACACCTTC. Its translation is CASRRDRDYGYTF.

The J gene is TRBJ2-5, the V gene TRBV28; TRBD2 agrees at 12 bases. The CDR3 is 14 residues long. Trimming cost V 7 bases and J 7 bases; bases outside gene matches: 7. Germline V CDR1 and CDR2: MDHEN, SYDVKM. DNA for the CDR3: TGTGCCAGCATCTGGACTAGCGGGACGGGGACCCAGTACTTC. Translation gives CASIWTSGTGTQYF.

The chain is built from TRBV29-1 and TRBJ2-1; 7 bases are a match to TRBD1. From germline, CDR1 is SQVTM and CDR2 ANQGSEA. The CDR3 is made up of 14 amino acids. The J segment lost 5 bases and the V segment lost 6 bases, leaving 10 bases of the junction unmatched. The CDR3 loop reads CSVHAGTVNNEQFF. CDR3 coding DNA: TGCAGCGTCCATGCCGGGACAGTCAACAATGAGCAGTTCTTC.

The chain has TRBV19 and TRBJ1-6, with 7 bases aligning to TRBD1. Trimming cost V 5 bases and J 8 bases; bases outside gene matches: 9. The CDR3 loop spans 15 amino acids. Per the germline V gene, CDR1 is LNHDA and CDR2 is SQIVND (reference sequence). In DNA form, the CDR3 reads TGTGCCAGTAGTCCGACTACAGGGGTTGATTCACCCCTCCACTTT. It translates to CASSPTTGVDSPLHF.

The chain is built from TRBV24-1 and TRBJ2-3; D remains unclear. Per the germline V gene, CDR1 is KGHDR and CDR2 is SFDVKD. The CDR3 totals 15 residues. Trimming cost V 0 bases and J 4 bases, with 10 bases left between them. The CDR3, as DNA: TGTGCCACCAGTGATTTGGGGTTCGGGTCAGATACGCAGTATTTT. Encoded protein: CATSDLGFGSDTQYF.

This clone was recorded a few times. This chain connects TRBV5-6 to TRBJ1-1; no clear D. This CDR3 is 15 amino acids long. V was cut by 1 base and J by 11 bases, with 21 bases left in between. Looked up from germline, CDR1 is SGHDT and CDR2 is YYEEEE. CDR3 DNA: TGTGCCAGCAGCTTGAGGCCCCGCGGTTGGTATTCGGCTTTCTTT. It specifies CASSLRPRGWYSAFF.

V is TRBV7-9 and J is TRBJ1-1; D is undetermined. V was pared by 11 bases and J by 0 bases, with 13 bases between. Per germline, CDR1 SEHNR and CDR2 FQNEAQ (reference sequence). CDR3 length: 13 residues. The chain's CDR3 is CAGTVRMNTEAFF. CDR3 coding DNA: TGTGCCGGAACAGTTCGAATGAACACTGAAGCTTTCTTT.

The chain is built from TRBV5-1 and TRBJ1-1; D is undetermined. This CDR3 is built from 14 residues. Germline-derived CDR1 and CDR2 are SGHRS and YFSETQ. The V gene lost 2 bases and the J gene lost 1 base, with 9 bases spanning the gap. The CDR3 spells CASSLVKANTEAFF. The CDR3 DNA reads as TGCGCCAGCAGCTTAGTGAAAGCGAACACTGAAGCTTTCTTT.

The CDR3 DNA reads as TGTGCCAGCACCCCGGGAGAGCGTAATGAGCAGTTCTTC. This encodes CASTPGERNEQFF. The V call is TRBV18, the J call TRBJ2-1, with D maybe TRBD2 (6 bases). The ends were cut back, 8 bases at V and 7 bases at J, with 15 bases in the middle. Germline-derived CDR1 and CDR2 are KGHSH and LQKENI. The CDR3 spans 13 residues. Full variable domain (rest looked up from reference TRBV18 and TRBJ2-1): NAGVMQNPRHLVRRRGQEARLRCSPMKGHSHVYWYRQLPEEGLKFMVYLQKENIIDESGMPKERFSAEFPKEGPSILRIQQVVRGDSAAYFCASTPGERNEQFFGPGTRLTVL.

This chain connects TRBV30 to TRBJ1-1, with D maybe TRBD1 (6 bases). The CDR3 runs 14 residues. Per the germline V gene, CDR1 is GTSNPN and CDR2 is SVGIG (reference sequence). V was pared by 0 bases and J by 6 bases, with 14 bases between. The CDR3 here is CAWSVSGAGAEAFF. In DNA form, the CDR3 reads TGTGCCTGGAGTGTAAGTGGGGCAGGGGCTGAAGCTTTCTTT.

The chain combines TRBV5-1 with TRBJ2-2; 7 nucleotides align to TRBD1. CDR1 and CDR2 (germline): SGHRS, YFSETQ. The CDR3 extends over 16 amino acids. Trimming at V came to 4 bases and at J to 0 bases, leaving 6 bases not matched to a gene. The CDR3 loop is CASSDRDSTNTGELFF. The DNA of the CDR3 is TGCGCCAGCAGCGACCGGGACAGTACGAACACCGGGGAGCTGTTTTTT.

This clone occurred a few times. This chain links TRBV6-5 with TRBJ1-4, with 12 bases aligning to TRBD1. With 6 bases clipped from V and 4 bases from J, the junction kept 3 bases outside the gene matches. This CDR3 has 15 residues. From germline, CDR1 is MNHEY and CDR2 SVGAGI. This CDR3 reads CASRWDRGHNEKLFF. DNA of the CDR3: TGTGCCAGCAGGTGGGACAGGGGGCATAATGAAAAACTGTTTTTT.

The V gene is TRBV19, the J gene TRBJ1-2; D is undetermined. CDR1 is LNHDA and CDR2 is SQIVND in the germline V gene (reference sequence). This CDR3 is 15 amino acids long. V lost 8 bases and J 3 bases, leaving 19 bases between the germline ends. The chain's CDR3 is CASRSVAAPYYGYTF. The CDR3 coding sequence is TGTGCCAGTCGGTCAGTCGCGGCGCCGTACTATGGCTACACCTTC.

The chain has TRBV24-1 and TRBJ2-3, with TRBD2 matching over 11 bases. The CDR3 is 15 residues long. The V gene's germline CDR1 is KGHDR and CDR2 SFDVKD. V shed 5 bases and J 1 base; nucleotides not matched to a gene: 1. The CDR3 is CATSVSGGGTDTQYF. The CDR3 DNA reads TGTGCCACCAGTGTTAGCGGGGGGGGCACAGATACGCAGTATTTT.

The genes are TRBV7-2 and TRBJ2-3; D remains unclear. The CDR3 is made up of 16 amino acids. From germline, CDR1 is SGHTA and CDR2 FQGNSA. V dropped 0 bases and J dropped 3 bases, with 13 bases sitting between them. The CDR3 here is CASSLAAEALTDTQYF. Here the CDR3 DNA reads TGTGCCAGCAGCTTAGCGGCGGAAGCTCTTACAGATACGCAGTATTTT. Full variable domain (remainder filled in from reference TRBV7-2 and TRBJ2-3): GAGVSQSPSNKVTEKGKDVELRCDPISGHTALYWYRQSLGQGLEFLIYFQGNSAPDKSGLPSDRFSAERTGGSVSTLTIQRTQQEDSAVYLCASSLAAEALTDTQYFGPGTRLTVL.

This clone has more than one count but fewer than ten. V gene TRBV19 combines with J gene TRBJ1-5; TRBD1 agrees at 9 bases. Germline CDR1 LNHDA, CDR2 SQIVND (reference sequence). The CDR3 is 14 amino acids. V gave up 8 bases and J gave up 7 bases; unmatched junction bases: 9. The CDR3 reads CASRADRGFQPQHF. For the CDR3, the DNA is TGTGCCAGTCGGGCGGACAGGGGATTCCAGCCCCAGCATTTT. The full variable domain, in which reference TRBV19 and TRBJ1-5 provide the parts outside the CDR3, is DGGITQSPKYLFRKEGQNVTLSCEQNLNHDAMYWYRQDPGQGLRLIYYSQIVNDFQKGDIAEGYSVSREKKESFPLTVTSAQKNPTAFYLCASRADRGFQPQHFGDGTRLSIL.

The rearrangement joins TRBV18 to TRBJ2-5; 10 bases are shared with TRBD2. The CDR3 extends over 16 amino acids. The germline V gene encodes CDR1 KGHSH and CDR2 LQKENI. The V and J ends lost 2 bases and 4 bases, in that order; junction bases with no gene match: 7. The CDR3 region is CASSPGLAGVGETQYF. CDR3 nucleotide sequence: TGTGCCAGCTCACCAGGTCTAGCGGGAGTAGGAGAGACCCAGTACTTC.

V is TRBV7-2 and J is TRBJ1-2; D may be TRBD1 (6 bases). Germline V CDR1 and CDR2: SGHTA, FQGNSA. This CDR3 contains 13 residues. The ends were cut back, 6 bases at V and 4 bases at J, with 12 bases in the middle. CDR3: CASRQTGAYGYTF. In DNA, the CDR3 is TGTGCCAGCAGGCAGACAGGAGCCTATGGCTACACCTTC.

CDR3 sequence: CASSPKGGQGNTGELFF. The CDR3 nucleotides read TGTGCCAGCTCTCCTAAGGGAGGACAAGGGAACACCGGGGAGCTGTTTTTT. This chain connects TRBV18 to TRBJ2-2, with D possibly TRBD2 on 6 matching bases. The CDR3 contains 17 residues. V lost 6 bases to trimming and J lost 1 base, with 18 bases between them. CDR1 and CDR2 (germline): KGHSH, LQKENI.

The chain is built from TRBV5-1 and TRBJ2-5; 8 nucleotides match TRBD2. CDR3 length: 16 residues. CDR1 is SGHRS, CDR2 YFSETQ, per germline. V gave up 1 base and J gave up 0 bases; unmatched junction bases: 5. As DNA, the CDR3 is TGCGCCAGCAGCTTGTTAGCCGGGGGGGACCAAGAGACCCAGTACTTC. Its protein product is CASSLLAGGDQETQYF.

For this clone: Within the sample, other DNA sequences also encode this same CDR3. V usage is TRBV24-1 and J usage is TRBJ2-3; D not certain. The CDR3 has 13 residues. Per germline, CDR1 KGHDR and CDR2 SFDVKD. V gave up 3 bases and J gave up 1 base, with 4 bases separating them. CDR3 amino acids: CATSDPGTDTQYF. CDR3 DNA sequence: TGTGCCACCAGTGATCCTGGCACAGATACGCAGTATTTT.